These T cell receptor beta chains were read from a single sample in a study. TCRdb used MiXCR to reprocess the RT-PCR reads, holding one entry per CDR3 protein. The sample carries about 680,000 distinct CDR3 sequences, 13% to 15% recorded once. The sequencing input was memory CD4+ T cells from blood. The source of these receptors is a female donor in good health, serving as a healthy control. CDR3s include the opening cysteine and the closing phenylalanine or tryptophan. The order of the fields is clone size, D gene, V gene, J gene, CDR3 DNA, CDR3 protein. D genes are given only for firm matches. The listing skips clone size in some rows; elsewhere it reads once, few, many or a size class.

clone_size: few
d_call: TRBD1
v_call: TRBV5-1
j_call: TRBJ1-2
cdr3_nt: TGCGCCAGCAGCGGGGGACAGGGGGTCCTTGGCTACACCTTC
cdr3_aa: CASSGGQGVLGYTF

clone_size: NA
d_call: NA
v_call: TRBV7-2
j_call: TRBJ1-2
cdr3_nt: TGTGCCAGCAGCTCCGTTGCGGTTTTTAGTCGTGGCTACACCTTC
cdr3_aa: CASSSVAVFSRGYTF

clone_size: NA
d_call: TRBD1
v_call: TRBV4-1
j_call: TRBJ1-5
cdr3_nt: TGCGCCAGCAGCCACCTCCTGGGACAGAGTAATCAGCCCCAGCATTTT
cdr3_aa: CASSHLLGQSNQPQHF

clone_size: few
d_call: TRBD2
v_call: TRBV29-1
j_call: TRBJ2-5
cdr3_nt: TGCAGCGTTGAGGGAGGGACTAGAACGACCCAGTACTTC
cdr3_aa: CSVEGGTRTTQYF

clone_size: many
d_call: NA
v_call: TRBV4-3
j_call: TRBJ2-7
cdr3_nt: TGCGCCAGCAGCCAAGGATTGAGGGACGAGCAGTACTTC
cdr3_aa: CASSQGLRDEQYF

clone_size: NA
d_call: NA
v_call: TRBV7-9
j_call: TRBJ1-3
cdr3_nt: TGTGCCAGCAGCCCAACTGGAAACACCATATATTTT
cdr3_aa: CASSPTGNTIYF

clone_size: many
d_call: NA
v_call: TRBV18
j_call: TRBJ2-5
cdr3_nt: TGTGCCAGCTCACCGCGGCAGGGTAGAGAGACCCAGTACTTC
cdr3_aa: CASSPRQGRETQYF

clone_size: few
d_call: TRBD2
v_call: TRBV20-1
j_call: TRBJ2-2
cdr3_nt: TGCAGTGCTAGAGACCTAGCGGGAACCACCGGGGAGCTGTTTTTT
cdr3_aa: CSARDLAGTTGELFF

clone_size: few
d_call: NA
v_call: TRBV10-3
j_call: TRBJ1-2
cdr3_nt: TGTGCCATCAACACAGGGACAAGATATGGCTACACCTTC
cdr3_aa: CAINTGTRYGYTF

clone_size: NA
d_call: NA
v_call: TRBV20-1
j_call: TRBJ1-6
cdr3_nt: TGCAGTGCTGTCCGGGACACTAATTCACCCCTCCACTTT
cdr3_aa: CSAVRDTNSPLHF

clone_size: NA
d_call: NA
v_call: TRBV10-3
j_call: TRBJ1-2
cdr3_nt: TGTGCCATCAGTGAGCCTCAGCGGGATGGGCGCTACACCTTC
cdr3_aa: CAISEPQRDGRYTF

clone_size: NA
d_call: TRBD2
v_call: TRBV6-5
j_call: TRBJ2-3
cdr3_nt: TGTGCCAGCAGACATCTAAGTGGGGCGGGAGCCACAGATACGCAGTATTTT
cdr3_aa: CASRHLSGAGATDTQYF

clone_size: many
d_call: TRBD1
v_call: TRBV6-1
j_call: TRBJ1-1
cdr3_nt: TGTGCCAGCTCCACTCGGATAACGACAGGGGTGAACACTGAAGCTTTCTTT
cdr3_aa: CASSTRITTGVNTEAFF

clone_size: few
d_call: NA
v_call: TRBV20-1
j_call: TRBJ1-2
cdr3_nt: TGCAGTGCTAGAGAGGGGGCCCTGGCTCATGGCTACACCTTC
cdr3_aa: CSAREGALAHGYTF

clone_size: many
d_call: TRBD1
v_call: TRBV5-6
j_call: TRBJ2-1
cdr3_nt: TGTGCCAGCAGCTGGACAGGGGGTGAGCAGTTCTTC
cdr3_aa: CASSWTGGEQFF

clone_size: NA
d_call: NA
v_call: TRBV20-1
j_call: TRBJ2-1
cdr3_nt: TGCAGTGCTAGATTCAGGGTTGAGCAGTTCTTC
cdr3_aa: CSARFRVEQFF

clone_size: few
d_call: NA
v_call: TRBV6-1
j_call: TRBJ2-7
cdr3_nt: TGTGCCAGCACCCGGCGCGGGGATTCCTACGAGCAGTACTTC
cdr3_aa: CASTRRGDSYEQYF

clone_size: many
d_call: NA
v_call: TRBV20-1
j_call: TRBJ1-1
cdr3_nt: TGCAGTGCTAGAGATGGGACGGGGCGGGCTGAAGCTTTCTTT
cdr3_aa: CSARDGTGRAEAFF

clone_size: NA
d_call: NA
v_call: TRBV20-1
j_call: TRBJ1-2
cdr3_nt: TGCAGTGCTAGAGATGGGACAATTGGCTACACCTTC
cdr3_aa: CSARDGTIGYTF

clone_size: once
d_call: TRBD1
v_call: TRBV6-6
j_call: TRBJ1-2
cdr3_nt: TGTGCCAGTTGGACAGGGGGCGATAACTATGGCTACACCTTC
cdr3_aa: CASWTGGDNYGYTF

clone_size: NA
d_call: NA
v_call: TRBV2
j_call: TRBJ2-1
cdr3_nt: TGTGCCAGCGACGGTGGTGAGCAGTTCTTC
cdr3_aa: CASDGGEQFF

clone_size: NA
d_call: TRBD1
v_call: TRBV28
j_call: TRBJ1-6
cdr3_nt: TGTGCCAGCGGGAAGGACAGGAGGGCCCTCCACTTT
cdr3_aa: CASGKDRRALHF

clone_size: few
d_call: NA
v_call: TRBV7-9
j_call: TRBJ2-3
cdr3_nt: TGTGCCAGCAGCTTAGCGGGAGATAAGGTAGATACGCAGTATTTT
cdr3_aa: CASSLAGDKVDTQYF

clone_size: many
d_call: TRBD1
v_call: TRBV5-1
j_call: TRBJ1-2
cdr3_nt: TGCGCCAGCAGCGATACAGGGGGCGCCGTAGGTGGCTACACCTTC
cdr3_aa: CASSDTGGAVGGYTF

clone_size: NA
d_call: NA
v_call: TRBV20-1
j_call: TRBJ1-5
cdr3_nt: TGCAGTGCTAGAGCGACCGCCGATCAGCCCCAGCATTTT
cdr3_aa: CSARATADQPQHF

clone_size: few
d_call: TRBD1
v_call: TRBV28
j_call: TRBJ2-3
cdr3_nt: TGTGCCAGCAGTTCCGGACAGGGATCAGATACGCAGTATTTT
cdr3_aa: CASSSGQGSDTQYF

clone_size: NA
d_call: NA
v_call: TRBV5-4
j_call: TRBJ2-2
cdr3_nt: TGTGCCAGCAGCCGGGCTGGGACGGACACCGGGGAGCTGTTTTTT
cdr3_aa: CASSRAGTDTGELFF

clone_size: few
d_call: NA
v_call: TRBV5-1
j_call: TRBJ1-4
cdr3_nt: TGCGCCAGCAGCGAGGGGACGGGGGAAGAAAAACTGTTTTTT
cdr3_aa: CASSEGTGEEKLFF

clone_size: NA
d_call: NA
v_call: TRBV6-4
j_call: TRBJ1-1
cdr3_nt: TGTGCCAGCAGGGGAGGGGACGGAACTGAAGCTTTCTTT
cdr3_aa: CASRGGDGTEAFF

clone_size: NA
d_call: NA
v_call: TRBV6-5
j_call: TRBJ2-7
cdr3_nt: TGTGCCAGCAGTTACATCGGCAGCTCCTACGAGCAGTACTTC
cdr3_aa: CASSYIGSSYEQYF

clone_size: few
d_call: TRBD2
v_call: TRBV15
j_call: TRBJ2-3
cdr3_nt: TGTGCCACCAGCAGAGATGGGCTAGCGGGTCCTACGCAGTATTTT
cdr3_aa: CATSRDGLAGPTQYF

clone_size: NA
d_call: TRBD1
v_call: TRBV5-1
j_call: TRBJ1-2
cdr3_nt: TGCGCCAGCAGCTTGTCATGGGCAGGGGGCTCTTCTAACTATGGCTACACCTTC
cdr3_aa: CASSLSWAGGSSNYGYTF

clone_size: few
d_call: TRBD2
v_call: TRBV6-5
j_call: TRBJ2-2
cdr3_nt: TGTGCCAGCAGTTACTCGAGCGGGGGGCCCACCGGGGAGCTGTTTTTT
cdr3_aa: CASSYSSGGPTGELFF

clone_size: few
d_call: NA
v_call: TRBV5-6
j_call: TRBJ2-2
cdr3_nt: TGTGCCAGCAGCCCACAGGGAGGGGAGGCCGGGGAGCTGTTTTTT
cdr3_aa: CASSPQGGEAGELFF

clone_size: NA
d_call: NA
v_call: TRBV20-1
j_call: TRBJ2-3
cdr3_nt: TGCAGTGCCGAGGAGGCAGTAACAGATACGCAGTATTTT
cdr3_aa: CSAEEAVTDTQYF

clone_size: NA
d_call: NA
v_call: TRBV5-6
j_call: TRBJ2-6
cdr3_nt: TGTGCCAGCACCCGGACCGCGGGGGCCAACGTCCTGACTTTC
cdr3_aa: CASTRTAGANVLTF

clone_size: few
d_call: NA
v_call: TRBV5-1
j_call: TRBJ2-7
cdr3_nt: TGCGCCAGCAGCGACGCCCAGGGATCCCACGAGCAGTACTTC
cdr3_aa: CASSDAQGSHEQYF

clone_size: few
d_call: NA
v_call: TRBV25-1
j_call: TRBJ2-7
cdr3_nt: TGTGCCAGCAGTGAGGCGGAGACTAGCTACGAGCAGTACTTC
cdr3_aa: CASSEAETSYEQYF

clone_size: NA
d_call: TRBD1
v_call: TRBV20-1
j_call: TRBJ1-1
cdr3_nt: TGCAGTGCTAGAGATCTATTTTACGAGGGGGCGGTTTCGGACACTGAAGCTTTCTTT
cdr3_aa: CSARDLFYEGAVSDTEAFF

clone_size: NA
d_call: NA
v_call: TRBV20-1
j_call: TRBJ2-3
cdr3_nt: TGCAGTGCCGAGCGGGCACAAGGCACAGATACGCAGTATTTT
cdr3_aa: CSAERAQGTDTQYF

clone_size: NA
d_call: NA
v_call: TRBV20-1
j_call: TRBJ2-3
cdr3_nt: TGCAGTGCTAGAGATTTCAGGGACGCAGATACGCAGTATTTT
cdr3_aa: CSARDFRDADTQYF

clone_size: many
d_call: TRBD1
v_call: TRBV12-3/TRBV12-4
j_call: TRBJ2-1
cdr3_nt: TGTGCCAGCAGCTCGGACAGGGCTCTCTACAATGAGCAGTTCTTC
cdr3_aa: CASSSDRALYNEQFF

clone_size: many
d_call: NA
v_call: TRBV6-5
j_call: TRBJ2-2
cdr3_nt: TGTGCCAGCAGTAGGGACTCCGGGGAGCTGTTTTTT
cdr3_aa: CASSRDSGELFF

clone_size: many
d_call: TRBD1
v_call: TRBV28
j_call: TRBJ2-7
cdr3_nt: TGTGCCAGCAGCCCACCCTACAGGGGGCGAAACGAGCAGTACTTC
cdr3_aa: CASSPPYRGRNEQYF

clone_size: NA
d_call: NA
v_call: TRBV7-3
j_call: TRBJ2-7
cdr3_nt: TGTGCCAGCAGCTCCGCAGGGGGGGTCGAGCAGTACTTC
cdr3_aa: CASSSAGGVEQYF

clone_size: few
d_call: TRBD1
v_call: TRBV4-3
j_call: TRBJ2-2
cdr3_nt: TGCGCCAGCAGCCCCCGCCCGACAGGGGGCCACGGGGAGCTGTTTTTT
cdr3_aa: CASSPRPTGGHGELFF